This is a list of T cell receptor beta chains from one sample in a study of blood T cell repertoires in COVID-19. Data came from immunoSEQ multiplex PCR; TCRdb stores just in-frame clones and leaves some out. The sample carries under 150,000 clones, approximately 90% recorded once. Sequencing used peripheral blood. Source of these receptors: a middle-aged man with acute or convalescent COVID-19. The CDR3 runs from the conserved cysteine through the conserved F or W. Fields, in order: D gene, clone size, V gene, CDR3 length, J gene, CDR3 DNA, CDR3 protein. A D gene is named only where the DNA matches it firmly. Clone sizes are given selectively: once, few, many, or a class where the clone is expanded.

D: -; size: -; V: TRBV13; length: 16; J: TRBJ2-7; DNA: TGTGCCAGCAGCTTTATCAGGGGTCAAACCTCCTACGAGCAGTACTTC; CDR3: CASSFIRGQTSYEQYF
D: -; size: -; V: TRBV6-6; length: 15; J: TRBJ1-2; DNA: TGTGCCAGCAGTTACCCGGGGGGGGTAAACTATGGCTACACCTTC; CDR3: CASSYPGGVNYGYTF
D: TRBD1; size: -; V: TRBV7-6; length: 17; J: TRBJ2-6; DNA: TGTGCCAGCAGCTCCAGACGACAGGGGGTTGGGGCCAACGTCCTGACTTTC; CDR3: CASSSRRQGVGANVLTF
D: -; size: -; V: TRBV5-6; length: 14; J: TRBJ2-5; DNA: TGTGCCAGCAGTCAACAGACAGTCGAAGAGACCCAGTACTTC; CDR3: CASSQQTVEETQYF
D: TRBD1; size: -; V: TRBV6-4; length: 18; J: TRBJ2-5; DNA: TGTGCCAGCAGTGACCCTATACAGGGGAGAGTTCACCAAGAGACCCAGTACTTC; CDR3: CASSDPIQGRVHQETQYF
D: -; size: -; V: TRBV10-3; length: 14; J: TRBJ1-1; DNA: TGTGCCATCAGGCACCGGGACACAAGCACTGAAGCTTTCTTT; CDR3: CAIRHRDTSTEAFF
D: -; size: -; V: TRBV7-8; length: 17; J: TRBJ2-1; DNA: TGTGCCAGCAGCTTAGGGTCGGGAGTGATCTCCTACAATGAGCAGTTCTTC; CDR3: CASSLGSGVISYNEQFF
D: TRBD2; size: -; V: TRBV7-2; length: 15; J: TRBJ2-1; DNA: TGTGCCAGCAGCCTGACTAGCGGGAGCTCCAATGAGCAGTTCTTC; CDR3: CASSLTSGSSNEQFF
D: TRBD1; size: -; V: TRBV30; length: 14; J: TRBJ1-3; DNA: TGTGCCTGGACGACGGGACAGGGTGGAAACACCATATATTTT; CDR3: CAWTTGQGGNTIYF
D: -; size: -; V: TRBV5-1; length: 15; J: TRBJ1-1; DNA: TGCGCCAGCAGCTTGGTGGGGCACGGCAACACTGAAGCTTTCTTT; CDR3: CASSLVGHGNTEAFF
D: -; size: -; V: TRBV18; length: 15; J: TRBJ2-5; DNA: TGTGCCAGCTCACCAAGGGGTAGCCAGGTAGAGACCCAGTACTTC; CDR3: CASSPRGSQVETQYF
D: TRBD1; size: -; V: TRBV9; length: 13; J: TRBJ1-2; DNA: TGTGCCAGCAGCGAACAGGGGGCCTGGGGCTACACCTTC; CDR3: CASSEQGAWGYTF
D: -; size: -; V: TRBV3-1/TRBV3-2; length: 15; J: TRBJ2-2; DNA: TGTGCCAGCAGCCAAGATCTGAGGGACACCGGGGAGCTGTTTTTT; CDR3: CASSQDLRDTGELFF
D: TRBD1; size: -; V: TRBV29-1; length: 12; J: TRBJ2-1; DNA: TGCAGCGTTGACTCAGGGGGACCCGAGCAGTTCTTC; CDR3: CSVDSGGPEQFF
D: TRBD2; size: -; V: TRBV7-2; length: 17; J: TRBJ2-5; DNA: TGTGCCAGCAGCTTAGCCTTTAGCCTAGCGGGCCAAGAGACCCAGTACTTC; CDR3: CASSLAFSLAGQETQYF
D: -; size: -; V: TRBV14; length: 13; J: TRBJ2-1; DNA: TGTGCCAGCAGCCAACTCACTTCCAATGAGCAGTTCTTC; CDR3: CASSQLTSNEQFF
D: -; size: -; V: TRBV24-1; length: 19; J: TRBJ1-1; DNA: TGTGCCACCGGTGCTGATTTGAGGGGGAGGGAGGTTCGAAACACTGAAGCTTTCTTT; CDR3: CATGADLRGREVRNTEAFF
D: -; size: -; V: TRBV7-8; length: 13; J: TRBJ2-7; DNA: TGTGCCAGCAGCACCTCCGCTAACTACGAGCAGTACTTC; CDR3: CASSTSANYEQYF
D: -; size: -; V: TRBV29-1; length: 17; J: TRBJ1-1; DNA: TGCAGCGTTCCCCTTGTCCTCGGACAGCCAATGAACACTGAAGCTTTCTTT; CDR3: CSVPLVLGQPMNTEAFF
D: TRBD1; size: -; V: TRBV10-3; length: 14; J: TRBJ1-6; DNA: TGTGCCATCAGTCCCGGGACAGGGAGATCACCCCTCCACTTT; CDR3: CAISPGTGRSPLHF
D: -; size: -; V: TRBV19; length: 17; J: TRBJ1-1; DNA: TGTGCCAGTAGCTACGACCGAGGCGTAAGGGAGACCACTGAAGCTTTCTTT; CDR3: CASSYDRGVRETTEAFF
D: -; size: -; V: TRBV30; length: 13; J: TRBJ1-3; DNA: TGTGCCCAGCGGGGGAGAGGAGGAAACACCATATATTTT; CDR3: CAQRGRGGNTIYF
D: -; size: -; V: TRBV10-3; length: 14; J: TRBJ1-5; DNA: TGTGCCATCAGCGACGGACAGATCAATCAGCCCCAGCATTTT; CDR3: CAISDGQINQPQHF
D: -; size: -; V: TRBV2; length: 14; J: TRBJ2-3; DNA: TGTGCCAGCATGTTTCGAGCTACTGGAGATACGCAGTATTTT; CDR3: CASMFRATGDTQYF
D: TRBD1; size: -; V: TRBV24-1; length: 14; J: TRBJ1-2; DNA: TGTGCCACCAGTGATACGGGACAGGGGTATGGCTACACCTTC; CDR3: CATSDTGQGYGYTF
D: -; size: once; V: TRBV10-3; length: 13; J: TRBJ1-1; DNA: TGTGCCATCAGTGAGTCCGGGGGCACTGAAGCTTTCTTT; CDR3: CAISESGGTEAFF
D: -; size: once; V: TRBV15; length: 15; J: TRBJ2-7; DNA: TGTGCCACCAGCCTCGGGCGGGGTGCTACCTACGAGCAGTACTTC; CDR3: CATSLGRGATYEQYF
D: TRBD2; size: -; V: TRBV5-4; length: 18; J: TRBJ2-2; DNA: TGTGCCAGCAGCACCGCCAGGACTAGCGGGAGTAACACCGGGGAGCTGTTTTTT; CDR3: CASSTARTSGSNTGELFF
D: -; size: -; V: TRBV15; length: 14; J: TRBJ2-1; DNA: TGTGCCACGTCGGGGGACAGCTCCTACAATGAGCAGTTCTTC; CDR3: CATSGDSSYNEQFF
D: -; size: -; V: TRBV5-1; length: 15; J: TRBJ2-2; DNA: TGCGCCAGCAGCTTGGCAGGGTCCAACACCGGGGAGCTGTTTTTT; CDR3: CASSLAGSNTGELFF
D: TRBD1; size: few; V: TRBV5-1; length: 15; J: TRBJ1-4; DNA: TGCGCCAGCAGCTTGGCCGGGACAGGAAAAGAAAAACTGTTTTTT; CDR3: CASSLAGTGKEKLFF
D: -; size: -; V: TRBV11-2; length: 17; J: TRBJ2-7; DNA: TGTGCCAGCAGCTTAGATGGTTGGGCGCTTGCAGAATACGAGCAGTACTTC; CDR3: CASSLDGWALAEYEQYF
D: TRBD1; size: -; V: TRBV11-3; length: 13; J: TRBJ2-7; DNA: TGTGCCAGCAGCTTAGGAGGGGGCAACGAGCAGTACTTC; CDR3: CASSLGGGNEQYF
D: -; size: -; V: TRBV27; length: 14; J: TRBJ2-1; DNA: TGTGCCAGCAGTGCCCGCGGGCCCGGCAATGAGCAGTTCTTC; CDR3: CASSARGPGNEQFF
D: TRBD2; size: -; V: TRBV27; length: 15; J: TRBJ2-1; DNA: TGTGCCAGCAGAGGTAGCGGGAGGGTCGTCAATGAGCAGTTCTTC; CDR3: CASRGSGRVVNEQFF
D: TRBD1; size: -; V: TRBV10-2; length: 15; J: TRBJ1-1; DNA: TGCGCCAGCAGTGACGGGAGACAGGGGAACACTGAAGCTTTCTTT; CDR3: CASSDGRQGNTEAFF
D: -; size: -; V: TRBV11-3; length: 14; J: TRBJ2-7; DNA: TGTGCCAGCAGCTTAGTTGCTAGCGTCTACGAGCAGTACTTC; CDR3: CASSLVASVYEQYF
D: TRBD2; size: -; V: TRBV5-6; length: 15; J: TRBJ2-1; DNA: TGTGCCAGCAGCGGCGGACTAGCGGTAAACAATGAGCAGTTCTTC; CDR3: CASSGGLAVNNEQFF
D: -; size: few; V: TRBV5-1; length: 16; J: TRBJ2-2; DNA: TGCGCCAGCAGCTGGGGGACTGCTGGGAACACCGGGGAGCTGTTTTTT; CDR3: CASSWGTAGNTGELFF
D: TRBD2; size: -; V: TRBV27; length: 15; J: TRBJ2-5; DNA: TGTGCCAGCAGTACCCTAAGCGGGAGCAGAGAGACCCAGTACTTC; CDR3: CASSTLSGSRETQYF
D: -; size: once; V: TRBV7-2; length: 17; J: TRBJ2-3; DNA: TGTGCCAGCAGCTCTAACGGCTACGGGAACCCAAAGGCTACGCAGTATTTT; CDR3: CASSSNGYGNPKATQYF
D: TRBD1; size: -; V: TRBV6-5; length: 14; J: TRBJ1-1; DNA: TGTGCCAGCAGTTATCGACAGGGGAACACTGAAGCTTTCTTT; CDR3: CASSYRQGNTEAFF
D: TRBD1; size: -; V: TRBV3-1/TRBV3-2; length: 16; J: TRBJ1-1; DNA: TGTGCCAGCAGCCACCGGGACAGGGGCCCGGGAAGTGAAGCTTTCTTT; CDR3: CASSHRDRGPGSEAFF
D: -; size: medium-sized; V: TRBV9; length: 16; J: TRBJ2-3; DNA: TGTGCCAGCAGCGTCGATAATGGCGGGACCACAGATACGCAGTATTTT; CDR3: CASSVDNGGTTDTQYF
D: -; size: few; V: TRBV19; length: 17; J: TRBJ1-2; DNA: TGTGCCAGTACCCCCAAGACTAGGAAAACTTTCAACTATGGCTACACCTTC; CDR3: CASTPKTRKTFNYGYTF
D: TRBD1; size: -; V: TRBV27; length: 15; J: TRBJ2-1; DNA: TGTGCCAGCAGTTCCAGGGGGAACCTGTACAATGAGCAGTTCTTC; CDR3: CASSSRGNLYNEQFF
D: -; size: -; V: TRBV30; length: 14; J: TRBJ1-2; DNA: TGTGCCTGGACCCCTCGGCGGGGTGGCTATGGCTACACCTTC; CDR3: CAWTPRRGGYGYTF
D: -; size: -; V: TRBV5-1; length: 12; J: TRBJ1-2; DNA: TGCGCCAGCAGCTTGTTTCAGGATTACTACACCTTC; CDR3: CASSLFQDYYTF
D: -; size: -; V: TRBV7-9; length: 17; J: TRBJ1-6; DNA: TGTGCCAGCAGCCCTGGAGGGCAGACTTATGGTAATTCACCCCTCCACTTT; CDR3: CASSPGGQTYGNSPLHF
D: -; size: -; V: TRBV27; length: 13; J: TRBJ1-2; DNA: TGTGCCAGCAGTTCTACAGGTATTAGAGGCTACACCTTC; CDR3: CASSSTGIRGYTF
D: -; size: -; V: TRBV7-8; length: 14; J: TRBJ1-1; DNA: TGTGCCAGCAGCCTAAGACAGATGAACACTGAAGCTTTCTTT; CDR3: CASSLRQMNTEAFF
D: TRBD1; size: -; V: TRBV5-1; length: 14; J: TRBJ1-1; DNA: TGCGCCAGCAGTTACGTACCAGGGGGAACTGAAGCTTTCTTT; CDR3: CASSYVPGGTEAFF
D: TRBD1; size: -; V: TRBV6-1; length: 17; J: TRBJ2-3; DNA: TGTGCCAGCAGTGAACGACAGGGCGCTCGGGCGGCAGATACGCAGTATTTT; CDR3: CASSERQGARAADTQYF
D: -; size: -; V: TRBV7-2; length: 15; J: TRBJ2-7; DNA: TGTGCCAGCAGCTTTTCCCCCGGGACTTCCTACGAGCAGTACTTC; CDR3: CASSFSPGTSYEQYF
D: -; size: once; V: TRBV4-1; length: 15; J: TRBJ2-7; DNA: TGCGCCAGCAGCCCGGGACAAACCTTAAACTACGAGCAGTACTTC; CDR3: CASSPGQTLNYEQYF
D: TRBD1; size: once; V: TRBV6-5; length: 14; J: TRBJ1-5; DNA: TGTGCCAGCAGGAGGACAGGGGGGGATCAGCCCCAGCATTTT; CDR3: CASRRTGGDQPQHF
D: -; size: -; V: TRBV11-2; length: 13; J: TRBJ1-4; DNA: TGTGCCAGCAGCTTCGTTGCGGGTGAAAAACTGTTTTTT; CDR3: CASSFVAGEKLFF
D: -; size: -; V: TRBV27; length: 14; J: TRBJ2-7; DNA: TGTGCCAGCAGTTTACAGGGGGGTTTCTACGAGCAGTACTTC; CDR3: CASSLQGGFYEQYF
D: -; size: -; V: TRBV10-2; length: 14; J: TRBJ1-1; DNA: TGCGCCACCCTGAGTCAGGGAGGAAGCACTGAAGCTTTCTTT; CDR3: CATLSQGGSTEAFF